This T cell receptor beta chain is drawn from a study of graft-versus-host responses after intestinal transplantation. With regard to this clone: Its antigen is undetermined.

This CDR3 spans 11 amino acids. V was cut by 2 bases and J by 8 bases, with 5 bases left in between. CDR1 SGHDT and CDR2 YYEEEE come from the germline V gene. Method: immunoSEQ multiplex PCR; TCRdb's copy keeps in-frame clones and lacks some. The sample lists about 27,000 clones; 82% were seen once. Study results and caveats: Early post-transplant HvG declines were associated with peak circulating GvH clone levels. Recipient marrow harbored GvH clones, some of which surfaced first in ileum or blood.

The chain is built from TRBV5-6 and TRBJ2-1; D unresolved. The source of this sequence is a human donor who received an intestinal transplant. The starting material was unstimulated CD4+ T cells sorted from spleen or lymph node cells, obtained before intestinal transplant. CDR3 nucleotide sequence: TGTGCCAGCAGCTTTAACTATGAGCAGTTCTTC. Protein sequence: CASSFNYEQFF.